This entry lists 19 T cell receptor beta chains sequenced from one sample in a study of cytomegalovirus exposure and HLA in healthy donors. PCR amplification relied on 60 Vbeta primers (plus 13 Jbeta primers). Produced via immunoSEQ multiplex PCR; TCRdb's table is partial and in-frame only. The sample yields 95,000 to 150,000 clones, around 77% seen once. The specimen sequenced was PBMCs. The origin of the receptors is a human donor in good health.

The count of this clone is one. V gene TRBV7-8 combines with J gene TRBJ2-6, with 9 nucleotides matching TRBD1. Germline V CDR1 and CDR2: SGHVS, FQNEAQ. CDR3 size: 19 residues. With V trimmed by 4 bases and J by 0 bases, 10 bases remained unmatched. DNA for the CDR3: TGTGCCAGCAGCTCCCGCTCGGGACAGGGAGGCTCTGGGGCCAACGTCCTGACTTTC. This gives the protein CASSSRSGQGGSGANVLTF.

V is TRBV6-5 and J is TRBJ2-3; D perhaps matches TRBD2 (5 bases). This CDR3 comprises 13 residues. Germline CDR1 is MNHEY and CDR2 is SVGAGI. V gave up 7 bases and J gave up 0 bases, with 8 bases separating them. CDR3 sequence: CASKWRSTDTQYF. The CDR3 nucleotides are TGTGCCAGCAAATGGAGGAGCACAGATACGCAGTATTTT.

Only one count was recorded for this clone. J is TRBJ2-3 and V is TRBV4-2; 9 positions match TRBD2. The CDR3 has 20 residues. The germline CDR1 and CDR2 sequences are LGHNA and YNFKEQ. V trimming: 2 bases; J trimming: 0 bases; junction bases outside the gene matches: 15. CDR3 sequence reads: CASSQKNNAGTSRSTDTQYF. As DNA, the CDR3 is TGTGCCAGCAGCCAAAAGAATAATGCCGGGACTAGCCGTAGCACAGATACGCAGTATTTT.

Only a few counts were recorded for this clone. The genes are TRBV11-3 and TRBJ1-2; D uncertain. V was cut by 5 bases and J by 4 bases, with 14 bases left in between. The CDR3 sequence is 14 residues long. Germline V lookup: CDR1 SGHNT, CDR2 YENEEA. The CDR3 bases are TGTGCCAGCAGCCCTGGGATGGGAGGCTATGGCTACACCTTC. Its translation: CASSPGMGGYGYTF.

The chain links TRBV7-8 to TRBJ1-3; tentative D call: TRBD1 (6 bases). Germline lookup yields CDR1 SGHVS and CDR2 FQNEAQ. This CDR3 is built from 15 residues. V was shortened by 4 bases and J by 4 bases, with 14 bases between the two germline ends. The CDR3 region has the DNA TGTGCCAGCAGCTCGCAGGGGTCCAGCGGAAACACCATATATTTT. This gives the protein CASSSQGSSGNTIYF.

This clone appeared a single time. V gene TRBV5-1 combines with J gene TRBJ2-7; TRBD1 aligns across 9 bases. Per germline, CDR1 SGHRS and CDR2 YFSETQ. The trim removed 4 bases at V and 7 bases at J, leaving 9 bases unmatched. This CDR3 contains 14 residues. The CDR3 loop is CASSEGQGRGEQYF. DNA of the CDR3: TGCGCCAGCAGCGAGGGACAGGGTCGGGGGGAGCAGTACTTC.

This clone was seen a few times. The V gene is TRBV6-5, the J gene TRBJ2-3; D unclear. V lost 2 bases and J 5 bases, leaving 8 bases between the germline ends. This CDR3 spans 13 amino acids. Germline V gene sequence: CDR1 MNHEY, CDR2 SVGAGI. The CDR3 DNA reads TGTGCCAGCAGTTACCGCCCAGGAGATACGCAGTATTTT. This codes for CASSYRPGDTQYF.

The chain is built from TRBV5-1 and TRBJ1-2; 7 nucleotides line up with TRBD1. V was clipped by 6 bases and J by 1 base; unmatched bases: 9. In germline, CDR1 is SGHRS, CDR2 YFSETQ. This CDR3 has 15 residues. The CDR3 spells CASNPGTANNYGYTF. In DNA form, the CDR3 reads TGCGCCAGCAACCCAGGGACAGCCAATAACTATGGCTACACCTTC.

This chain links TRBV18 with TRBJ2-1; 9 positions match TRBD1. V trimming: 3 bases; J trimming: 4 bases; junction bases outside the gene matches: 4. Germline V lookup: CDR1 KGHSH, CDR2 LQKENI. The CDR3 spans 15 residues. CDR3 sequence reads: CASSPGTGSYNEQFF. CDR3 in DNA: TGTGCCAGCTCACCGGGGACAGGGTCGTACAATGAGCAGTTCTTC.

The rearrangement uses TRBV2 and TRBJ2-1; 7 bases agree with TRBD2. Per the germline V gene, CDR1 is SNHLY and CDR2 is FYNNEI. The V segment lost 8 bases and the J segment 9 bases; nucleotides outside the gene matches: 4. The CDR3 has 11 amino acids. The CDR3: CASGQRGEQFF. For the CDR3, the DNA is TGTGCCAGCGGCCAGCGGGGTGAGCAGTTCTTC.

A word on this clone: The same CDR3 can be traced to other DNA sequences in this sample. This chain links TRBV6-1 with TRBJ2-1; D unclear. CDR3 length equals 13 residues. V was trimmed by 1 base and J by 5 bases, leaving 6 bases between them. CDR1 MNHNS and CDR2 SASEGT come from the germline V gene. CDR3 DNA sequence: TGTGCCAGCAGTGAAGACAGTCACAATGAGCAGTTCTTC. Translated: CASSEDSHNEQFF.

V gene TRBV11-2 combines with J gene TRBJ1-5; D might be TRBD1 (5 bases). The V gene lost 0 bases and the J gene lost 7 bases, with 13 bases spanning the gap. CDR1 and CDR2 (germline): SGHAT, FQNNGV. This CDR3 region has 15 residues. The CDR3 region is CASSLDGQGGQPQHF. The CDR3 DNA follows: TGTGCCAGCAGCTTAGACGGGCAGGGAGGACAGCCCCAGCATTTT. The full variable domain, rest sourced from reference TRBV11-2 and TRBJ1-5, is EAGVAQSPRYKIIEKRQSVAFWCNPISGHATLYWYQQILGQGPKLLIQFQNNGVVDDSQLPKDRFSAERLKGVDSTLKIQPAKLEDSAVYLCASSLDGQGGQPQHFGDGTRLSIL.

The chain is built from TRBV27 and TRBJ1-6; D remains unclear. The CDR3 loop spans 15 amino acids. Deletions cut 2 bases from V and 6 bases from J, with 11 bases between. Germline lookup yields CDR1 MNHEY and CDR2 SMNVEV (reference sequence). CDR3 sequence reads: CASSLRQNVNSPLHF. The CDR3 nucleotides read TGTGCCAGCAGTTTACGCCAGAATGTTAATTCACCCCTCCACTTT.

The chain has TRBV4-1 and TRBJ1-2; D may be TRBD1 (6 bases). The CDR3 runs 14 residues. Germline V gene data show CDR1 as MGHRA and CDR2 as YSYEKL. Trimming shortened V by 3 bases and J by 4 bases, and 12 bases separated the two germline ends. In DNA, the CDR3 is TGCGCCAGCAGCCAGACAGGAAGAATCTATGGCTACACCTTC. The encoded protein is CASSQTGRIYGYTF.

This clone was picked up a small number of times. The chain carries TRBV10-3 and TRBJ1-1, with D possibly being TRBD1 (5 bases). Germline V CDR1 and CDR2: ENHRY, SYGVKD. The CDR3 length is 15 residues. The V gene lost 4 bases and the J gene lost 8 bases, with 20 bases spanning the gap. DNA for the CDR3: TGTGCCATCAGTGGGAGGGGCCCTTCGACAGTAGAAGCTTTCTTT. This sequence encodes CAISGRGPSTVEAFF.

The chain has TRBV19 and TRBJ2-5; 8 nucleotides line up with TRBD1. The J call may be in error: the DNA end matches TRBJ2-7 better. The CDR3 runs 16 residues. CDR1 and CDR2 (germline): LNHDA, SQIVND (reference sequence). This CDR3 reads CASSSPGRTGYYEQYF. Written as DNA, the CDR3 is TGTGCCAGTAGTTCCCCCGGGCGGACAGGGTACTACGAGCAGTACTTC.

The chain joins TRBV19 to TRBJ2-6; D possibly corresponds to TRBD2 (5 bases). The CDR3 runs to 16 residues. CDR1 LNHDA and CDR2 SQIVND come from the germline V gene (reference sequence). Trimming shortened V by 6 bases and J by 1 base, and 13 bases separated the two germline ends. CDR3 DNA: TGTGCCAGTAGAAAAGGAAGGACTTCTGGGGCCAACGTCCTGACTTTC. This codes for CASRKGRTSGANVLTF.

The chain combines TRBV27 with TRBJ2-7; D is unclear. The CDR3 extends over 14 amino acids. Germline V lookup: CDR1 MNHEY, CDR2 SMNVEV (reference sequence). V was trimmed by 5 bases and J by 4 bases, leaving 15 bases between them. CDR3 coding DNA: TGTGCCAGCAGTCCACAATGGGCCGGATACGAGCAGTACTTC. Residues: CASSPQWAGYEQYF.

The V and J genes are TRBV2 and TRBJ2-3, with TRBD1 as a possible D gene (8 bases). This CDR3 spans 14 amino acids. CDR1 and CDR2 from the germline V gene are SNHLY and FYNNEI. V lost 8 bases and J lost 0, with 12 bases in between. The CDR3 sequence is CASERDRSTDTQYF. In DNA form, the CDR3 reads TGTGCCAGCGAGCGGGACAGGAGCACAGATACGCAGTATTTT.